The 10 T cell receptor beta chains below were found in one sample sequenced in a study of early T cells in non-severe SARS-CoV-2 infection. TCRdb re-derived calls from the 5' RACE reads in MiXCR, one entry per CDR3 protein. The table has tens of thousands of distinct CDR3 sequences, roughly 16% seen once. Input material: whole blood. The origin of the receptors is an adult who was a healthcare worker with PCR-confirmed SARS-CoV-2 infection or an uninfected control (not recorded which).

The chain couples TRBV25-1 to TRBJ1-1; tentatively, D is TRBD1 (5 bases). CDR1 MGHDK and CDR2 SYGVNS come from the germline V gene. The V end lost 7 bases, the J end lost 9 bases, and 12 bases lay between the germline ends. CDR3 length equals 11 residues. The CDR3 nucleotides are TGTGCCAGCATACAGGACGTCCAAGCTTTCTTT. Translated, it gives CASIQDVQAFF.

In this sample, this clonotype turned up many times. The V and J genes are TRBV29-1 and TRBJ2-7, with TRBD2 as a possible D gene (6 bases). Trimming stripped 7 bases from V and 5 bases from J, with 18 bases between. The CDR3 extends over 13 amino acids. Germline V lookup: CDR1 SQVTM, CDR2 ANQGSEA. The CDR3 sequence: CSAIGLGLHEQYF. As DNA, the CDR3 is TGCAGCGCGATTGGACTGGGACTCCACGAGCAGTACTTC.

The V and J genes are TRBV29-1 and TRBJ2-1; D is tentatively TRBD1 or TRBD2 (5 bases each). This CDR3 is 12 amino acids long. Germline V lookup: CDR1 SQVTM, CDR2 ANQGSEA. V lost 7 bases and J 7 bases, leaving 14 bases between the germline ends. CDR3 bases: TGCAGCGCTGGTGGGGGAAGGAATGAGCAGTTCTTC. It codes for CSAGGGRNEQFF.

This clonotype was counted at least ten times. The CDR3, as DNA: TGTGCCAGCAGCCTGCGACAGGGGTTCGTTGGCTACACCTTC. Protein: CASSLRQGFVGYTF. This chain uses TRBV7-6 with TRBJ1-2; 8 bases are a match to TRBD1. Germline V gene lookup returns CDR1 SGHVS and CDR2 FNYEAQ. The CDR3 covers 14 residues. V lost 5 bases to trimming and J lost 7 bases; unmatched junction nucleotides: 9.

The table lists this clonotype with many counts. The V call is TRBV7-8, the J call TRBJ2-7, with 7 bases that match TRBD1. V was pared by 5 bases and J by 1 base, with 2 bases of the junction left unmatched. CDR1 and CDR2 from the germline V gene are SGHVS and FQNEAQ. The CDR3 length is 13 residues. DNA of the CDR3: TGTGCCAGCAGCCCGGACAGGTCCTACGAGCAGTACTTC. Its protein product is CASSPDRSYEQYF.

This clonotype was counted a few times. The chain links TRBV20-1 to TRBJ2-3, with TRBD2 as a possible D gene (5 bases). Germline CDR1 and CDR2: DFQATT and SNEGSKA (reference sequence). Between the trimmed V and J ends, which lost 0 bases and 4 bases, there was a span of 14 bases. This CDR3 comprises 15 residues. The CDR3 is CSARDMVGAADTQYF. CDR3 DNA sequence: TGCAGTGCTAGAGATATGGTAGGAGCGGCAGATACGCAGTATTTT.

The chain joins TRBV7-9 to TRBJ2-7; TRBD1 might be the D (5 bases). CDR3 size: 12 residues. Trimming cost V 6 bases and J 6 bases, with 12 bases left between them. Germline lookup yields CDR1 SEHNR and CDR2 FQNEAQ (reference sequence). The CDR3, as DNA: TGTGCCAGCAGACTTATGGGGCGCGAGCAGTACTTC. Translated: CASRLMGREQYF. The entire variable domain, with the rest obtained from reference TRBV7-9 and TRBJ2-7, is as follows: DTGVSQNPRHKITKRGQNVTFRCDPISEHNRLYWYRQTLGQGPEFLTYFQNEAQLEKSRLLSDRFSAERPKGSFSTLEIQRTEQGDSAMYLCASRLMGREQYFGPGTRLTVT.

This chain connects TRBV18 to TRBJ2-5; either TRBD1 or TRBD2 may fit D (5 bases each). Germline V gene sequence: CDR1 KGHSH, CDR2 LQKENI. V was cut by 2 bases and J by 4 bases, with 5 bases left in between. This CDR3 contains 12 residues. Written as DNA, the CDR3 is TGTGCCAGCTCACCAGGGGGAGAGACCCAGTACTTC. Its protein product is CASSPGGETQYF.

This clonotype was found many times. The genes are TRBV11-2 and TRBJ2-5, with D possibly TRBD2 on 5 matching bases. This CDR3 is 15 amino acids long. Germline V CDR1 and CDR2: SGHAT, FQNNGV. V was pared by 4 bases and J by 1 base, with 13 bases between. This CDR3 is CASSYVAGIQETQYF. CDR3 DNA sequence: TGTGCCAGCAGCTACGTGGCCGGGATCCAAGAGACCCAGTACTTC.

This clonotype came up many times. The chain recombines TRBV6-1 with TRBJ2-7; maybe TRBD1 (6 bases). The CDR3 contains 12 residues. Germline V gene lookup returns CDR1 MNHNS and CDR2 SASEGT. The germline V and J ends were trimmed by 2 bases and 9 bases, with 11 bases remaining between them. The CDR3 nucleotides are TGTGCCAGCAGTGAACAGTCCAGGGGGCAGTACTTC. Encoded protein: CASSEQSRGQYF.